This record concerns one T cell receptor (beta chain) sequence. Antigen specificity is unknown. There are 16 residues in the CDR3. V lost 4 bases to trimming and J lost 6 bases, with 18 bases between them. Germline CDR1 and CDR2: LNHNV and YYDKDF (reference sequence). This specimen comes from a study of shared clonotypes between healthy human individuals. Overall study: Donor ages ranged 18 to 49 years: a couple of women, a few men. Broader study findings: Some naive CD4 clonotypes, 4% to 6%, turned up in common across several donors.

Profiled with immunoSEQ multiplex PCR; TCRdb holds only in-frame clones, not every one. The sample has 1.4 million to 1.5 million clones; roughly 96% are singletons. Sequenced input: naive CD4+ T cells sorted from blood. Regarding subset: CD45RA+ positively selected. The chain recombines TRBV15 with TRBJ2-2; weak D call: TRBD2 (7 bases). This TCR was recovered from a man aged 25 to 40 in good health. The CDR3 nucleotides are TGTGCCACCAGCACCCCGGGGGGCAGGGTTTCCGGGGAGCTGTTTTTT. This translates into CATSTPGGRVSGELFF.